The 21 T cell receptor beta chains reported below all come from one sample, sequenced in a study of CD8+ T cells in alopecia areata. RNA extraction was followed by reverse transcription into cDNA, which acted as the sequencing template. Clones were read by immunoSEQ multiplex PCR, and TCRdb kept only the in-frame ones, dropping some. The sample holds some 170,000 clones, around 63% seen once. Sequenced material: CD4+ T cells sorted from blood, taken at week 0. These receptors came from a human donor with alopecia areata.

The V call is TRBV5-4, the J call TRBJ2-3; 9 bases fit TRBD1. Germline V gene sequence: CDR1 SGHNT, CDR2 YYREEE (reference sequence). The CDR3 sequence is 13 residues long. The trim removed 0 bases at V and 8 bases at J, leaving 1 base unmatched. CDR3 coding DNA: TGTGCCAGCAGCTTGGAGACAGGGGGTACGCAGTATTTT. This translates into CASSLETGGTQYF.

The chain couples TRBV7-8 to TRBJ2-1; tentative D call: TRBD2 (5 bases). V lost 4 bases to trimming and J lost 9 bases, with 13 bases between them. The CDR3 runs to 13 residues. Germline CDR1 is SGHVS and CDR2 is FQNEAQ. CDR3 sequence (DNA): TGTGCCAGCAGCTCCCGGACTCACCGTGAGCAGTTCTTC. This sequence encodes CASSSRTHREQFF.

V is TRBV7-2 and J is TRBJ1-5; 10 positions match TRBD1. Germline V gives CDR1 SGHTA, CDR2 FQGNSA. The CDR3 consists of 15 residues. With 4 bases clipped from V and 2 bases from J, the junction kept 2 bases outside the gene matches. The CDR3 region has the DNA TGTGCCAGCAGCTCGGGGACAGGGGGCAATCAGCCCCAGCATTTT. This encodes CASSSGTGGNQPQHF.

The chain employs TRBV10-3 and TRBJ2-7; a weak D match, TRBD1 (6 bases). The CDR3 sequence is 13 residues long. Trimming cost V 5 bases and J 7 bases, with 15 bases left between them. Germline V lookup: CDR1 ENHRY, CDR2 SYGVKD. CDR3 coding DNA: TGTGCCATCAGTCGGGACACCCTGGGGGAGCAGTACTTC. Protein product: CAISRDTLGEQYF.

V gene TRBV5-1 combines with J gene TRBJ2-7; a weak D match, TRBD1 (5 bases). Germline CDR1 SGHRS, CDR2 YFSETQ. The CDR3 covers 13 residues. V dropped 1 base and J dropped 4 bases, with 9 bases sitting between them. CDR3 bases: TGCGCCAGCAGCTTGAACAGGCAATACGAGCAGTACTTC. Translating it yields CASSLNRQYEQYF.

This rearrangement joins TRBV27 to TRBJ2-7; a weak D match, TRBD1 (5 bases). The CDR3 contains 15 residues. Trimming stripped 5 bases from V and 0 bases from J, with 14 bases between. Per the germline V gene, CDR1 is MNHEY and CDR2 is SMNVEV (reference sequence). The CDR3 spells CASSPTRQSSYEQYF. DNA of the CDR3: TGTGCCAGCAGTCCCACCAGACAGTCCTCCTACGAGCAGTACTTC.

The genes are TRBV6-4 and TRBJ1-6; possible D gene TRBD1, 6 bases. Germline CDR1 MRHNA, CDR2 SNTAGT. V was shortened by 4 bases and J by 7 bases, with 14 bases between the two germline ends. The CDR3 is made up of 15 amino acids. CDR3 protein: CASSGSGGLNSPLHF. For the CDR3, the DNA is TGTGCCAGCAGTGGGTCGGGGGGCCTGAATTCACCCCTCCACTTT.

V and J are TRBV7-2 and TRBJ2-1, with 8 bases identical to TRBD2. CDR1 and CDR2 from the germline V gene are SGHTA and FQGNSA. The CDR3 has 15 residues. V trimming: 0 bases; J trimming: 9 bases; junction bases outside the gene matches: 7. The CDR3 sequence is CASSLALAGPSEQFF. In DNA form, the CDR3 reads TGTGCCAGCAGCTTAGCGCTAGCGGGCCCCTCTGAGCAGTTCTTC.

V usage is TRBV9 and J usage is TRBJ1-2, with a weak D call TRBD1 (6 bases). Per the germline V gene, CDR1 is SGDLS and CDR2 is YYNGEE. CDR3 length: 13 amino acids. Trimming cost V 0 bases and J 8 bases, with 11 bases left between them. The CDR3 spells CASSVDQGWGYTF. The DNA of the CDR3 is TGTGCCAGCAGCGTAGACCAGGGGTGGGGCTACACCTTC.

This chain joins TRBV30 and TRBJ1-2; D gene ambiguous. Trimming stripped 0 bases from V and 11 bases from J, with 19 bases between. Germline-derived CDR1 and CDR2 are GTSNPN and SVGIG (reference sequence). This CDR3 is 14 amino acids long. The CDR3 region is CAWSVMSGSDKYTF. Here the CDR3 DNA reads TGTGCCTGGAGTGTAATGTCGGGCAGCGACAAGTACACCTTC.

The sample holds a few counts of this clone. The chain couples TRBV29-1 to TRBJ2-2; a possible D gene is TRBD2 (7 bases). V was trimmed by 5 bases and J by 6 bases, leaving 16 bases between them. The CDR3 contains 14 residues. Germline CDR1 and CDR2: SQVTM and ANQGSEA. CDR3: CSVSPGGSAGELFF. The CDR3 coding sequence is TGCAGCGTTTCCCCGGGGGGCTCGGCCGGGGAGCTGTTTTTT.

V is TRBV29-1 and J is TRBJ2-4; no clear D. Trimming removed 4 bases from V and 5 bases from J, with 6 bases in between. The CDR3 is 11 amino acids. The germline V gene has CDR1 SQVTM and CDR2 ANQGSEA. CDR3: CSVVRENIQYF. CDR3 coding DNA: TGCAGCGTTGTCCGCGAAAACATTCAGTACTTC. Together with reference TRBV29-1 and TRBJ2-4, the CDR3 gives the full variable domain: SAVISQKPSRDICQRGTSLTIQCQVDSQVTMMFWYRQQPGQSLTLIATANQGSEATYESGFVIDKFPISRPNLTFSTLTVSNMSPEDSSIYLCSVVRENIQYFGAGTRLSVL.

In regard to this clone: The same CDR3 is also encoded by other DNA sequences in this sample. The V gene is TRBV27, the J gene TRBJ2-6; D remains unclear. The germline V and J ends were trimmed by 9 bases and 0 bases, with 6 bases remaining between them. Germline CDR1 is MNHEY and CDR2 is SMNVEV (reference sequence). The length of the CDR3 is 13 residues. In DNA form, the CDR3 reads TGTGCCAGTAGGACCTCTGGGGCCAACGTCCTGACTTTC. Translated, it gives CASRTSGANVLTF.

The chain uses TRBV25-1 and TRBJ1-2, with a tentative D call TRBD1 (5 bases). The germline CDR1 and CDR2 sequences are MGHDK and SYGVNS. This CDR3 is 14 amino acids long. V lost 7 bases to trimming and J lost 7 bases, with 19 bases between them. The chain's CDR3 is CASTETGGDGGYTF. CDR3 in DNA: TGTGCCAGCACCGAAACAGGAGGTGATGGTGGCTACACCTTC.

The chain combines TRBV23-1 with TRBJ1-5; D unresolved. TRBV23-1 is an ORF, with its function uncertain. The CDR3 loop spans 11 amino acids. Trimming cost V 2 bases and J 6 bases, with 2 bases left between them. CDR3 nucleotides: TGCGCCAGCAGTCAACTTCAGCCCCAGCATTTT. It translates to CASSQLQPQHF.

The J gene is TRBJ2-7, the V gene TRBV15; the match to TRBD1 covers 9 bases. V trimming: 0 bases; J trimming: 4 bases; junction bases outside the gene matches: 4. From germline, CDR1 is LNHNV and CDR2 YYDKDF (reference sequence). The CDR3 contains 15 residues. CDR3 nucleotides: TGTGCCACCAGCAGAGAGGACAGGGGCGGTTACGAGCAGTACTTC. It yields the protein CATSREDRGGYEQYF.

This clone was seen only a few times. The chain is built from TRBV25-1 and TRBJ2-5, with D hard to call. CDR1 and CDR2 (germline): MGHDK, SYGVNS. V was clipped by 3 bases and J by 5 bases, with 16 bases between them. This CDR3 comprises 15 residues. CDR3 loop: CASSDRTLAPETQYF. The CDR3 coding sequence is TGTGCCAGCAGTGACCGAACTTTAGCCCCGGAGACCCAGTACTTC. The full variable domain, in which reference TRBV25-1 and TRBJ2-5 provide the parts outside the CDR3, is EADIYQTPRYLVIGTGKKITLECSQTMGHDKMYWYQQDPGMELHLIHYSYGVNSTEKGDLSSESTVSRIRTEHFPLTLESARPSHTSQYLCASSDRTLAPETQYFGPGTRLLVL.

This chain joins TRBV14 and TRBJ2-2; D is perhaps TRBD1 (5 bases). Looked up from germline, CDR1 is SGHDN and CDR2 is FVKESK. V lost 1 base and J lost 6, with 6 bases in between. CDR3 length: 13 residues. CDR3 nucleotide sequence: TGTGCCAGCAGCCAAGCGACAGCCGGGGAGCTGTTTTTT. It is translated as CASSQATAGELFF. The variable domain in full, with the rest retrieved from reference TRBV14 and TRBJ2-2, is EAGVTQFPSHSVIEKGQTVTLRCDPISGHDNLYWYRRVMGKEIKFLLHFVKESKQDESGMPNNRFLAERTGGTYSTLKVQPAELEDSGVYFCASSQATAGELFFGEGSRLTVL.

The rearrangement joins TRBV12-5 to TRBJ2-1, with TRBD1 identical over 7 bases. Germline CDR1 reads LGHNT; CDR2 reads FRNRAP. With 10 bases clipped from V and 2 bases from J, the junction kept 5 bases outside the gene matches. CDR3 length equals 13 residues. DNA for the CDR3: TGTGCTACTCTCCAGGGGGCCTACAATGAGCAGTTCTTC. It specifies CATLQGAYNEQFF.

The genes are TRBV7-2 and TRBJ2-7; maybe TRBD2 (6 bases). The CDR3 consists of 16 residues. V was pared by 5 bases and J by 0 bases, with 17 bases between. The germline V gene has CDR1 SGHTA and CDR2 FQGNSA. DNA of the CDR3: TGTGCCAGCAGCCCAGACCAGACTAGGAGCTCCTACGAGCAGTACTTC. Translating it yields CASSPDQTRSSYEQYF.

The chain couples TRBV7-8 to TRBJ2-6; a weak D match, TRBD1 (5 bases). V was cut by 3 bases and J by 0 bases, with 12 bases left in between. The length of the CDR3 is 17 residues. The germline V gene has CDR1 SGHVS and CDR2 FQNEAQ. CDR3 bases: TGTGCCAGCAGCTTGGGCAGGGTACCCTCTGGGGCCAACGTCCTGACTTTC. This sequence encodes CASSLGRVPSGANVLTF.